This T cell receptor beta chain stems from a study of cytomegalovirus exposure and HLA in healthy donors. Whole-study results and caveats: It was confirmed in vitro that three of the CMV-associated chains were specific for CMV antigens.

The PCR employed 60 Vbeta primers together with 13 Jbeta primers. TCRdb keeps only in-frame clones here, not all; method: immunoSEQ multiplex PCR. Here the sample spans approximately 120,000 clones, over 9.5% being singletons. Worth noting for this clone: Its antigen is still unknown.

This CDR3 has 14 residues. Trimming removed 5 bases from V and 1 base from J, with 12 bases in between. CDR1 is MNHNS, CDR2 SASEGT, per germline. The sample taken for sequencing was PBMCs. The chain joins TRBV6-1 to TRBJ2-7; TRBD1 might be the D (6 bases). This sequence originates from a woman aged 18-30 years in good health and CMV-seropositive. CDR3: CASSYNRASYEQYF. CDR3 DNA sequence: TGTGCCAGCAGTTATAACAGGGCTTCCTACGAGCAGTACTTC.